Shown below are 30 T cell receptor beta chains from a single sample sequenced in a study of cytomegalovirus exposure and HLA in healthy donors. The PCR used 60 Vbeta and 13 Jbeta primers. Sequenced by immunoSEQ multiplex PCR; TCRdb stores in-frame clones only, minus some. The data show over 150,000 clones, approximately 80% seen once. The sequencing sample was made of PBMCs. The receptors were sampled from a boy aged 10-17 years in good health and CMV-seronegative.

V and J are TRBV25-1 and TRBJ2-2; perhaps TRBD1 as D (6 bases). CDR3 length: 16 amino acids. V was trimmed by 3 bases and J by 2 bases, leaving 13 bases between them. CDR1 and CDR2 (germline): MGHDK, SYGVNS. The CDR3 DNA reads TGTGCCAGCAGTGAGTCCAGGGGATTTAACACCGGGGAGCTGTTTTTT. Translation gives CASSESRGFNTGELFF.

The chain joins TRBV29-1 to TRBJ1-2; 12 bases are shared with TRBD1. With V trimmed by 2 bases and J by 3 bases, 16 bases remained unmatched. There are 19 residues in the CDR3. From germline, CDR1 is SQVTM and CDR2 ANQGSEA. The CDR3 sequence is CSVEKIGGTGGGIDYGYTF. DNA for the CDR3: TGCAGCGTTGAAAAGATCGGAGGGACAGGGGGCGGAATTGACTATGGCTACACCTTC.

The V gene is TRBV5-6, the J gene TRBJ2-1, with 7 bases that match TRBD2. The CDR3 contains 15 residues. V was clipped by 3 bases and J by 7 bases; unmatched bases: 10. The germline CDR1 and CDR2 sequences are SGHDT and YYEEEE. This CDR3 is CASSYLAETRNEQFF. CDR3 in DNA: TGTGCCAGCAGCTATCTAGCGGAAACTCGGAATGAGCAGTTCTTC.

This clone was detected only once. The chain uses TRBV15 and TRBJ2-7; the D is unclear. Germline V gene data show CDR1 as LNHNV and CDR2 as YYDKDF (reference sequence). The CDR3 contains 12 residues. The V end lost 5 bases, the J end lost 5 bases, and 10 bases lay between the germline ends. The CDR3, as DNA: TGTGCCACCAGCCCTCAATCGGACGAGCAGTACTTC. This gives the protein CATSPQSDEQYF.

J is TRBJ1-2 and V is TRBV7-9, with 8 bases fitting TRBD1. V lost 2 bases, J lost 3 bases, and 5 bases stayed unmatched. The CDR3 totals 15 residues. CDR1 SEHNR and CDR2 FQNEAQ come from the germline V gene (reference sequence). CDR3 nucleotides: TGTGCCAGCAGCTTAACGACAGGGGCGGACTATGGCTACACCTTC. This codes for CASSLTTGADYGYTF.

The chain employs TRBV11-3 and TRBJ2-3; 9 nucleotides line up with TRBD2. V trimming: 5 bases; J trimming: 4 bases; junction bases outside the gene matches: 13. The CDR3 runs to 17 residues. Germline loops: CDR1 SGHNT, CDR2 YENEEA. CDR3 residues: CASSPIGLAGMADTQYF. CDR3 in DNA: TGTGCCAGCAGCCCGATTGGGCTAGCGGGAATGGCAGATACGCAGTATTTT.

The chain combines TRBV18 with TRBJ2-3; 8 bases align to TRBD1. Germline lookup yields CDR1 KGHSH and CDR2 LQKENI. V lost 1 base to trimming and J lost 5 bases; unmatched junction nucleotides: 20. This CDR3 spans 20 amino acids. The CDR3 bases are TGTGCCAGCTCACCACGGGCAGGGGGCGAGTTGCAGGGAGAGAAAGATACGCAGTATTTT. It translates to CASSPRAGGELQGEKDTQYF.

CDR3 DNA: TGTGCCAGTAGTATCGAAGGGACAGGGCGGACCTACGAGCAGTACTTC. It yields the protein CASSIEGTGRTYEQYF. The chain links TRBV19 to TRBJ2-7, with 9 bases lining up with TRBD1. Germline V lookup: CDR1 LNHDA, CDR2 SQIVND (reference sequence). V shed 3 bases and J 2 bases; nucleotides not matched to a gene: 8. The CDR3 length is 16 residues.

The CDR3 region is CASSQATGGVYEQYF. The CDR3 nucleotides are TGCGCCAGCAGCCAAGCAACGGGGGGGGTCTACGAGCAGTACTTC. The chain has TRBV4-1 and TRBJ2-7; 8 bases match TRBD2. V dropped 1 base and J dropped 3; count of bases not matched to a gene: 5. This CDR3 region has 15 residues. The V gene's germline CDR1 is MGHRA and CDR2 YSYEKL.

The chain has TRBV4-3 and TRBJ2-2; the D is unclear. The V end lost 0 bases, the J end lost 2 bases, and 10 bases lay between the germline ends. Germline V gene lookup returns CDR1 LGHNA and CDR2 YSLEER. The CDR3 runs to 16 residues. The CDR3: CASSQDPPGNTGELFF. The CDR3 DNA reads TGCGCCAGCAGCCAAGATCCCCCCGGTAACACCGGGGAGCTGTTTTTT.

The CDR3 DNA reads as TGCGCCAGCAGCCAAGATCGGGTAGCTGAAAACACCGGGGAGCTGTTTTTT. It codes for CASSQDRVAENTGELFF. This chain links TRBV4-3 with TRBJ2-2; the D is unclear. The germline V and J ends were trimmed by 0 bases and 2 bases, with 13 bases remaining between them. Germline lookup yields CDR1 LGHNA and CDR2 YSLEER. This CDR3 has 17 amino acids.

The chain uses TRBV9 and TRBJ1-2; tentative D call: TRBD1 (6 bases). The CDR3 consists of 16 residues. V was clipped by 0 bases and J by 2 bases, with 14 bases between them. CDR1 and CDR2 (germline): SGDLS, YYNGEE. The CDR3 bases are TGTGCCAGCAGCGTAGAGAGGGGACACAGCAACTATGGCTACACCTTC. Its translation: CASSVERGHSNYGYTF.

V usage is TRBV2 and J usage is TRBJ2-7, with 9 bases matching TRBD2. J was trimmed by 6 bases and V by 6 bases; bases with no gene match: 9. The CDR3 is made up of 14 amino acids. Germline V CDR1 and CDR2: SNHLY, FYNNEI. The CDR3 is CASREREARVEQYF. CDR3 nucleotides: TGTGCCAGCAGGGAGCGGGAGGCGAGAGTCGAGCAGTACTTC. Supplemented by reference TRBV2 and TRBJ2-7, the full variable domain reads EPEVTQTPSHQVTQMGQEVILRCVPISNHLYFYWYRQILGQKVEFLVSFYNNEISEKSEIFDDQFSVERPDGSNFTLKIRSTKLEDSAMYFCASREREARVEQYFGPGTRLTVT.

The chain recombines TRBV29-1 with TRBJ1-3, with D hard to call. V shed 6 bases and J shed 0 bases, with 9 bases lying between them. The CDR3 contains 13 residues. Germline values: CDR1 SQVTM, CDR2 ANQGSEA. The DNA for the CDR3 is TGCAGCGTCCTACAGAGCTCTGGAAACACCATATATTTT. Amino acids: CSVLQSSGNTIYF.

This chain joins TRBV2 and TRBJ2-5, with D tentatively TRBD1 (5 bases). The closer fit of TRBJ2-7 to the DNA end suggests the J call may be wrong. The CDR3 is made up of 18 amino acids. CDR1 is SNHLY and CDR2 is FYNNEI in the germline V gene. The CDR3 spells CASLLLIGVQGGHYEQYF. CDR3 nucleotides: TGTGCCAGCCTACTACTTATAGGGGTCCAGGGTGGTCACTACGAGCAGTACTTC.

CDR3 nucleotides: TGTGCCATCAGTGAGTCGCAGGGTGAGCAGTACTTC. Amino acid sequence: CAISESQGEQYF. The genes are TRBV10-3 and TRBJ2-7; weak D call: TRBD1 (5 bases). V was pared by 0 bases and J by 7 bases, with 7 bases between. The length of the CDR3 is 12 residues. Germline V gives CDR1 ENHRY, CDR2 SYGVKD.

This clone was detected a few times. CDR3 bases: TGTGCCAGCAGCCCAGGGGGCAAGAACACTGAAGCTTTCTTT. Its translation: CASSPGGKNTEAFF. The chain links TRBV6-5 to TRBJ1-1, with 8 nucleotides matching TRBD1. V shed 6 bases, J shed 1 base, and the junction held 4 bases outside the gene matches. In germline, CDR1 is MNHEY, CDR2 SVGAGI. The CDR3 consists of 14 residues.

The chain is built from TRBV6-5 and TRBJ2-1; the D gene is possibly TRBD2 (6 bases). V lost 4 bases and J lost 14, with 12 bases in between. CDR1 is MNHEY, CDR2 SVGAGI, per germline. The length of the CDR3 is 11 residues. The CDR3 DNA reads TGTGCCAGCAGTTCTGCGGGGCGGGAGTTCTTC. It encodes CASSSAGREFF.

This clone was detected only a few times. The chain is built from TRBV30 and TRBJ1-2; D ambiguous. V lost 0 bases to trimming and J lost 5 bases, with 10 bases between them. Germline CDR1 is GTSNPN and CDR2 is SVGIG (reference sequence). The CDR3 length is 13 residues. The CDR3 reads CAWSVQTAYGYTF. The CDR3 nucleotides are TGTGCCTGGAGTGTACAAACAGCTTATGGCTACACCTTC.

The J gene is TRBJ2-1, the V gene TRBV5-1; D gene ambiguous. The V and J ends lost 0 bases and 4 bases respectively, with 8 bases between them. The germline CDR1 and CDR2 sequences are SGHRS and YFSETQ. The CDR3 runs 14 residues. The CDR3 DNA sequence: TGCGCCAGCAGCTTGGGTCAGGAATACAATGAGCAGTTCTTC. Translated, it gives CASSLGQEYNEQFF.

The genes are TRBV19 and TRBJ1-2; D possibly corresponds to TRBD1 (5 bases). V lost 8 bases and J 7 bases, leaving 14 bases between the germline ends. Looked up from germline, CDR1 is LNHDA and CDR2 is SQIVND (reference sequence). The CDR3 runs to 12 residues. CDR3 loop: CASLQGAGGYTF. The CDR3, as DNA: TGTGCCAGTCTCCAGGGAGCGGGTGGCTACACCTTC.

This chain links TRBV7-2 with TRBJ1-4; 7 bases map to TRBD1. Germline V gene data show CDR1 as SGHTA and CDR2 as FQGNSA. V lost 5 bases to trimming and J lost 1 base; unmatched junction nucleotides: 10. The CDR3 has 17 amino acids. Here the CDR3 reads CASSRWAGGITNEKLFF. The CDR3 DNA reads as TGTGCCAGCAGCCGGTGGGCAGGGGGTATAACTAATGAAAAACTGTTTTTT.

The chain uses TRBV6-1 and TRBJ1-4; no definite D call. The CDR3 has 14 residues. CDR1 is MNHNS, CDR2 SASEGT, per germline. Trimming took 6 bases from V and 4 from J, leaving 12 bases between them. The CDR3: CASRVAPNNEKLFF. CDR3 coding DNA: TGTGCCAGCAGGGTCGCCCCTAATAATGAAAAACTGTTTTTT.

The chain recombines TRBV6-5 with TRBJ1-5; tentative D call: TRBD1 (6 bases). This CDR3 region has 15 residues. Trimming removed 0 bases at V and 3 bases at J, with 9 bases between. Looked up from germline, CDR1 is MNHEY and CDR2 is SVGAGI. The CDR3 is CASSYSSGANQPQHF. In DNA, the CDR3 is TGTGCCAGCAGTTACTCGTCAGGGGCCAATCAGCCCCAGCATTTT.

V usage is TRBV30 and J usage is TRBJ1-2; D is ambiguous. This CDR3 has 13 amino acids. The germline gives CDR1 GTSNPN, CDR2 SVGIG (reference sequence). The ends were cut back, 0 bases at V and 3 bases at J, with 8 bases in the middle. The CDR3 DNA reads TGTGCCTGGAGTGTATCGGACTACTATGGCTACACCTTC. Translation gives CAWSVSDYYGYTF.

The chain recombines TRBV19 with TRBJ2-5; 10 bases align to TRBD2. The CDR3 length is 15 residues. Germline CDR1 is LNHDA and CDR2 is SQIVND (reference sequence). Unmatched junction bases numbered 3, after V lost 1 base and J lost 4 bases. The CDR3 spells CASSIGGTSAETQYF. CDR3 nucleotides: TGTGCCAGTAGTATAGGGGGGACTAGCGCAGAGACCCAGTACTTC.

The chain combines TRBV14 with TRBJ2-7; TRBD1 agrees at 9 bases. Germline V gene sequence: CDR1 SGHDN, CDR2 FVKESK. Trimming cost V 6 bases and J 1 base; bases outside gene matches: 4. The CDR3 length is 14 residues. CDR3 loop: CASRRTGASYEQYF. CDR3 in DNA: TGTGCCAGCAGGCGGACAGGGGCGTCCTACGAGCAGTACTTC.

The chain joins TRBV7-8 to TRBJ1-5; D ambiguous. The germline V gene encodes CDR1 SGHVS and CDR2 FQNEAQ. Between the trimmed V and J ends, which lost 8 bases and 5 bases, there was a span of 13 bases. CDR3 length: 13 amino acids. The CDR3, as DNA: TGTGCCAGCTCGAGAGGGCCTTATCAGCCCCAGCATTTT. Amino acid sequence: CASSRGPYQPQHF.

The gene calls are TRBV25-1 and TRBJ1-1, with 9 bases fitting TRBD1. V was clipped by 6 bases and J by 1 base; unmatched bases: 12. The CDR3 has 17 amino acids. Germline V gene sequence: CDR1 MGHDK, CDR2 SYGVNS. This chain's CDR3 is CASRELSRTGANTEAFF. The DNA for the CDR3 is TGTGCCAGCAGAGAACTCTCTCGGACAGGGGCGAACACTGAAGCTTTCTTT.

This clone was seen more than once but under ten times. The chain joins TRBV2 to TRBJ2-2; 7 bases align to TRBD2. CDR1 and CDR2 from the germline V gene are SNHLY and FYNNEI. The trim removed 6 bases at V and 4 bases at J, leaving 11 bases unmatched. The CDR3 is 16 amino acids. CDR3 in amino acids: CASSAGRELPTGELFF. DNA of the CDR3: TGTGCCAGCAGCGCCGGGCGGGAGCTTCCCACCGGGGAGCTGTTTTTT. Drawing the rest from reference TRBV2 and TRBJ2-2, the complete variable domain is EPEVTQTPSHQVTQMGQEVILRCVPISNHLYFYWYRQILGQKVEFLVSFYNNEISEKSEIFDDQFSVERPDGSNFTLKIRSTKLEDSAMYFCASSAGRELPTGELFFGEGSRLTVL.